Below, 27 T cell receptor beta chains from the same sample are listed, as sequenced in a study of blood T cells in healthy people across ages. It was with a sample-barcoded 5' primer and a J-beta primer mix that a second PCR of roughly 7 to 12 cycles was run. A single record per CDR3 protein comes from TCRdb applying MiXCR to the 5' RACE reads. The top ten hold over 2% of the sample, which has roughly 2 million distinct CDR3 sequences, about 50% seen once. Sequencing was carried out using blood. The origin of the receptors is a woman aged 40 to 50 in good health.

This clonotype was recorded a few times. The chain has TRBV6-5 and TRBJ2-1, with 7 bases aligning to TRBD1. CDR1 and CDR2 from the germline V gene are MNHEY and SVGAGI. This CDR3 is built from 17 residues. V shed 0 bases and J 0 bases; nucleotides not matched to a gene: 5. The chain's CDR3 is CASSYSPGDSSYNEQFF. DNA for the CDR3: TGTGCCAGCAGTTACTCGCCCGGGGACAGCTCCTACAATGAGCAGTTCTTC.

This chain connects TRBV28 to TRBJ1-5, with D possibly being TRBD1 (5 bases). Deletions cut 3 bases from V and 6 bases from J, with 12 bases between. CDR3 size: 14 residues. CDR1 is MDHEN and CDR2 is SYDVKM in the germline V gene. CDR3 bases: TGTGCCAGCAGTTTGGGGGAGGTCGGTCAGCCCCAGCATTTT. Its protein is CASSLGEVGQPQHF.

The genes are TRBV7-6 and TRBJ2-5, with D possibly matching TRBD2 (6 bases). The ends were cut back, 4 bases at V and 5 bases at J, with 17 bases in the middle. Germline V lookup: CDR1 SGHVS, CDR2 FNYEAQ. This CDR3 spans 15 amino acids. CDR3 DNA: TGTGCCAGCAGCTATAGGGCGGGGCTTGGGGAGACCCAGTACTTC. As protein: CASSYRAGLGETQYF.

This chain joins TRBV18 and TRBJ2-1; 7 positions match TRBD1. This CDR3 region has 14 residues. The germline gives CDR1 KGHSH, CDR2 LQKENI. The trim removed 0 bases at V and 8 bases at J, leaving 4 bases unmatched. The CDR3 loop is CASSPPPGGDEQFF. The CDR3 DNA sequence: TGTGCCAGCTCACCACCGCCAGGGGGAGATGAGCAGTTCTTC. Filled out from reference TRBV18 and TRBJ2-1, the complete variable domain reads NAGVMQNPRHLVRRRGQEARLRCSPMKGHSHVYWYRQLPEEGLKFMVYLQKENIIDESGMPKERFSAEFPKEGPSILRIQQVVRGDSAAYFCASSPPPGGDEQFFGPGTRLTVL.

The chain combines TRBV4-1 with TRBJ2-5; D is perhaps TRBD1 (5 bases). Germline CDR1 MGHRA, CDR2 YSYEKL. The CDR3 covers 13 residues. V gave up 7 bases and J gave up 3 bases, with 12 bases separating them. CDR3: CASKDTVKETQYF. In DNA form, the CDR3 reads TGCGCCAGCAAGGACACAGTTAAAGAGACCCAGTACTTC.

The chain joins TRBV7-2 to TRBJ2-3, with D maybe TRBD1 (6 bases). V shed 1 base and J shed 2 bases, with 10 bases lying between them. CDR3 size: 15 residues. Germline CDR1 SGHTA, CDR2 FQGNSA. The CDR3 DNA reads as TGTGCCAGCAGCTTAGGGGACATCCACACAGATACGCAGTATTTT. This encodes CASSLGDIHTDTQYF.

The CDR3, as DNA: TGCAGCGTTGTTGGGGTTGGGGGTCAAGAGACCCAGTACTTC. Residues: CSVVGVGGQETQYF. This sequence joins TRBV29-1 and TRBJ2-5; either TRBD1 or TRBD2 may supply D (5 bases each). The CDR3 spans 14 residues. Trimming cost V 4 bases and J 2 bases, with 14 bases left between them. In germline, CDR1 is SQVTM, CDR2 ANQGSEA.

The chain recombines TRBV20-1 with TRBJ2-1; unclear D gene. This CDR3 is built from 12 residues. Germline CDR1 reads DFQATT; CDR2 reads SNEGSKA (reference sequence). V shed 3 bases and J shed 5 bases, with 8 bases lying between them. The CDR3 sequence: CSASSRNNEQFF. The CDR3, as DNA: TGCAGTGCTAGTTCCAGGAACAATGAGCAGTTCTTC.

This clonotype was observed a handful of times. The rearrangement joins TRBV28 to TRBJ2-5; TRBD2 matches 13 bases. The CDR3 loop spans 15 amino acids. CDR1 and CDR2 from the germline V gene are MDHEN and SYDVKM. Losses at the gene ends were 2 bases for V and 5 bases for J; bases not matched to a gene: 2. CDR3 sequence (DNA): TGTGCCAGCAGTTTAGGGACTAGCGGGGTCGAGACCCAGTACTTC. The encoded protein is CASSLGTSGVETQYF.

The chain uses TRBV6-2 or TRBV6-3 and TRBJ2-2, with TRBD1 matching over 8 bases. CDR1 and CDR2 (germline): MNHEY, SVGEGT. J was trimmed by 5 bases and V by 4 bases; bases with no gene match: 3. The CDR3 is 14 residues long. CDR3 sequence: CASSWDRPTGELFF. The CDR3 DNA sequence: TGTGCCAGCAGTTGGGACAGGCCAACCGGGGAGCTGTTTTTT.

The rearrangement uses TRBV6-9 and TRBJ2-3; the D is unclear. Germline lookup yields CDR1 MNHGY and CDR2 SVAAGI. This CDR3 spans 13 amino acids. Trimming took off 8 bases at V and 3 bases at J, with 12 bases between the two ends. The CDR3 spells CASGVARTDTQYF. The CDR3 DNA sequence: TGTGCCAGCGGGGTGGCCAGAACAGATACGCAGTATTTT.

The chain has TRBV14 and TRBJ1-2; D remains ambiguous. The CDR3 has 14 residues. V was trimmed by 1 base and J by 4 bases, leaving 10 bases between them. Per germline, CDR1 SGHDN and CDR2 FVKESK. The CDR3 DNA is TGTGCCAGCAGCCAAGTATCGACCAGCTATGGCTACACCTTC. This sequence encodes CASSQVSTSYGYTF.

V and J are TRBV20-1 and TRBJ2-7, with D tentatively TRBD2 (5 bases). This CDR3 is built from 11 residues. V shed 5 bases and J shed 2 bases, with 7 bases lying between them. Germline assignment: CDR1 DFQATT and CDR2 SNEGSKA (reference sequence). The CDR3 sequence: CSARLPYEQYF. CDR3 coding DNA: TGCAGTGCTCGACTACCCTACGAGCAGTACTTC.

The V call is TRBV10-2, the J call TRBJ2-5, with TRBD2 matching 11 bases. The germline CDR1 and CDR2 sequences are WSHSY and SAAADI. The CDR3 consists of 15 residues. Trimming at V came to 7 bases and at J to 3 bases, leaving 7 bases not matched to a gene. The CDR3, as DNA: TGCGCCAGCACCTCACTAGCGGGGGCTAAAGAGACCCAGTACTTC. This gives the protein CASTSLAGAKETQYF.

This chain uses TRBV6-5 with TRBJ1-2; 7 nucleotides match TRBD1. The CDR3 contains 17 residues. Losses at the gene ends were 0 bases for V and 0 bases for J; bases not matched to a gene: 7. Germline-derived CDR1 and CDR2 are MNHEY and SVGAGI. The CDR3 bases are TGTGCCAGCAGTTACTCGACGGTTCAGGGGGCTAACTATGGCTACACCTTC. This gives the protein CASSYSTVQGANYGYTF.

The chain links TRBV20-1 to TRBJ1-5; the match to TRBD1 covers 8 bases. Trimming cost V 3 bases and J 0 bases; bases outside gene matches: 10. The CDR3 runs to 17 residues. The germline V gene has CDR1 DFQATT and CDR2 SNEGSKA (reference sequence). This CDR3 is CSARGTGNLNSNQPQHF. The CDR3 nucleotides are TGCAGTGCTAGGGGGACAGGCAATCTTAATAGCAATCAGCCCCAGCATTTT.

This CDR3 reads CASSKHSNEQFF. CDR3 sequence (DNA): TGTGCCAGCAGCAAACACAGCAATGAGCAGTTCTTC. The chain recombines TRBV9 with TRBJ2-1; D unresolved. The CDR3 is 12 residues long. Germline loops: CDR1 SGDLS, CDR2 YYNGEE. Trimming pared 4 bases from V and 6 bases from J, leaving 8 bases between.

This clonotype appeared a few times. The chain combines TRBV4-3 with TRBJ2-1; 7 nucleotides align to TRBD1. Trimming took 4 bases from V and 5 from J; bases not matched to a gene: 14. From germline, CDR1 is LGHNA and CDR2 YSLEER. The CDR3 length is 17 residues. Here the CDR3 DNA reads TGCGCCAGCAGCCCCTCCCCCGGGACAGCCCTCCACAATGAGCAGTTCTTC. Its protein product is CASSPSPGTALHNEQFF.

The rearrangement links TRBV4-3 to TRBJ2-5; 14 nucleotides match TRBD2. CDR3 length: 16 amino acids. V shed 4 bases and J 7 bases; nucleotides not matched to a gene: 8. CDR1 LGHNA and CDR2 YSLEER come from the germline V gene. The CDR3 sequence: CASSPGLAGGYGTQYF. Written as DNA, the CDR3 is TGCGCCAGCAGCCCAGGACTAGCGGGGGGATATGGGACCCAGTACTTC.

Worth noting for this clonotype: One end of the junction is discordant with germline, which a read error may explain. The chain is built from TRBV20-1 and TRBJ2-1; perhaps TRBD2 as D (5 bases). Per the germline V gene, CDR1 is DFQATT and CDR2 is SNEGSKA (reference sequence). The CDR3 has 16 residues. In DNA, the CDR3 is TGCAGTGCTAGAGATAATAGCGTTAGCTCCTGCAATGAGCAGTTCTTC. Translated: CSARDNSVSSCNEQFF.

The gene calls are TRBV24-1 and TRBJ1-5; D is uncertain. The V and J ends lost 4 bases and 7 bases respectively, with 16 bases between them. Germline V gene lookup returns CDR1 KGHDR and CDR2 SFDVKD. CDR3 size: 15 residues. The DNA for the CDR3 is TGTGCCACCAGTGACACCAGCAAGCCGGGGCAGCCCCAGCATTTT. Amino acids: CATSDTSKPGQPQHF.

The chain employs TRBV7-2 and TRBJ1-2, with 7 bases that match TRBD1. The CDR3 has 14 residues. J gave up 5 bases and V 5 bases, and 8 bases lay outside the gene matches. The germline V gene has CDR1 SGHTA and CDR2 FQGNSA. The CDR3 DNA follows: TGTGCCAGCAGCCCGGAGGGGACAGTTTATGGCTACACCTTC. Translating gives CASSPEGTVYGYTF.

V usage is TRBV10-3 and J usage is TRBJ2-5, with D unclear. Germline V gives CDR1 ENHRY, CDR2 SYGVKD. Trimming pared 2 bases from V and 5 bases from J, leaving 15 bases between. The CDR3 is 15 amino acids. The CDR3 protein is CAISEAERVDETQYF. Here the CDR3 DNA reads TGTGCCATCAGTGAGGCCGAAAGGGTTGATGAGACCCAGTACTTC.

CDR3: CASSVTETAYEQYF. The CDR3 DNA sequence: TGTGCCAGCAGCGTAACAGAGACTGCCTACGAGCAGTACTTC. The chain uses TRBV9 and TRBJ2-7; the D is unclear. V shed 1 base and J shed 2 bases, with 10 bases lying between them. The CDR3 is 14 amino acids. The V gene's germline CDR1 is SGDLS and CDR2 YYNGEE. The full variable domain, in which reference TRBV9 and TRBJ2-7 provide the parts outside the CDR3, is DSGVTQTPKHLITATGQRVTLRCSPRSGDLSVYWYQQSLDQGLQFLIQYYNGEERAKGNILERFSAQQFPDLHSELNLSSLELGDSALYFCASSVTETAYEQYFGPGTRLTVT.

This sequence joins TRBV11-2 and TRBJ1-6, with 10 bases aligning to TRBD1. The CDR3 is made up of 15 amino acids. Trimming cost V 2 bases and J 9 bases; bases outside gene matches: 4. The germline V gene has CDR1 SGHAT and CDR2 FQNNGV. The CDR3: CASSLTTGGGSPLHF. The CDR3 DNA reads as TGTGCCAGCAGCTTAACGACAGGGGGCGGTTCACCCCTCCACTTT.

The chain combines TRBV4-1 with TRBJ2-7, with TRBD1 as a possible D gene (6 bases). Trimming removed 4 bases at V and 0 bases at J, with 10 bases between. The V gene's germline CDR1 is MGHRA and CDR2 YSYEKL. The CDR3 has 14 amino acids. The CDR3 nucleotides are TGCGCCAGCAGCCCATCGGACAGCTCCTACGAGCAGTACTTC. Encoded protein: CASSPSDSSYEQYF.

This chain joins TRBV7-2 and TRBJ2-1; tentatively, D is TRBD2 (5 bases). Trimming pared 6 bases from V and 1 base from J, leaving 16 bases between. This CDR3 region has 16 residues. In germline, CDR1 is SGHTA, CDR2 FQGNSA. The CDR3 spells CASRPLLGSSYNEQFF. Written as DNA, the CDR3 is TGTGCCAGCAGACCGCTCTTGGGGAGTTCCTACAATGAGCAGTTCTTC.